The source of this T cell receptor (beta chain) is a study of human T cells and chemical hapten exposure. Unique molecular identifiers were attached to individual cDNA molecules during library preparation. TCRdb re-derived calls from the reads in MiXCR, one entry per CDR3 protein. The sample has 450 to 550 distinct CDR3 sequences; about two fifths are singletons. The treatment was: therapeutic diphenylcyclopropenone sensitization with weekly scalp DPC. The material sequenced was whole blood, taken before DPC sensitization or 2, 6, or about 24 weeks after (not recorded which). This clonotype originated in an adult with alopecia areata. Some clones in this sample may be carry-over from other donors' samples. This table probably holds off-target reads from a library built for another chain.

CDR3 protein: CASSEDSAGGANVLTF. The CDR3 DNA sequence: TGTGCCAGCAGTGAGGACAGCGCTGGAGGGGCCAACGTCCTGACTTTC. The chain recombines TRBV2 with TRBJ2-6, with D perhaps matching TRBD1 (6 bases). Germline V gene data show CDR1 as SNHLY and CDR2 as FYNNEI. V was shortened by 3 bases and J by 4 bases, with 13 bases between the two germline ends. The CDR3 is made up of 16 amino acids.